These 22 T cell receptor beta chains share one sample of origin, sequenced in a study of T cell responses to AZD1222 COVID-19 vaccine. Repertoires were generated with immunoSEQ multiplex PCR, while TCRdb's copy carries only in-frame clones and drops some. Among 140,000 or so clones, roughly 90% were seen once, and the ten largest hold approximately 4.5%. Sample: peripheral blood, taken on day 0 of AZD1222 vaccination. The receptor set was obtained from an adult in good health.

CDR3 nucleotides: TGTGCCAGCAGCGCAGGGGGCGCATTCGGCCCTGAAGCTTTCTTT. Translated, it gives CASSAGGAFGPEAFF. The chain combines TRBV9 with TRBJ1-1; 8 bases agree with TRBD1. The length of the CDR3 is 15 residues. In germline, CDR1 is SGDLS, CDR2 YYNGEE. V trimming: 3 bases; J trimming: 6 bases; junction bases outside the gene matches: 10.

The V gene is TRBV30, the J gene TRBJ1-1; a possible D gene is TRBD1 (6 bases). CDR1 and CDR2 from the germline V gene are GTSNPN and SVGIG (reference sequence). This CDR3 is built from 15 residues. The ends were cut back, 3 bases at V and 2 bases at J, with 16 bases in the middle. The CDR3 reads CAWREIGQRNTEAFF. CDR3 DNA: TGTGCCTGGAGGGAAATTGGACAGAGAAACACTGAAGCTTTCTTT. The full variable domain, completed using reference TRBV30 and TRBJ1-1, is SQTIHQWPATLVQPVGSPLSLECTVEGTSNPNLYWYRQAAGRGLQLLFYSVGIGQISSEVPQNLSASRPQDRQFILSSKKLLLSDSGFYLCAWREIGQRNTEAFFGQGTRLTVV.

This clone was seen only once. V gene TRBV4-1 combines with J gene TRBJ1-2; 12 bases are shared with TRBD1. The V gene's germline CDR1 is MGHRA and CDR2 YSYEKL. CDR3 size: 15 residues. The V and J ends lost 3 bases and 7 bases, in that order; junction bases with no gene match: 6. CDR3 nucleotides: TGCGCCAGCAGCCAGCCGGGACAGGGGGCGGGTGGCTACACCTTC. This codes for CASSQPGQGAGGYTF.

This clone was seen more than once but under ten times. The chain combines TRBV4-2 with TRBJ2-7; 15 nucleotides align to TRBD2. CDR3 length equals 16 residues. Trimming took 3 bases from V and 6 from J; bases not matched to a gene: 6. Germline V lookup: CDR1 LGHNA, CDR2 YNFKEQ. CDR3 region: CASSQGTSGGQREQYF. The CDR3 DNA follows: TGTGCCAGCAGCCAGGGGACTAGCGGGGGGCAGCGCGAGCAGTACTTC.

The chain employs TRBV7-8 and TRBJ2-7, with D possibly called TRBD1 or TRBD2 (5 bases each). The CDR3 extends over 15 amino acids. Germline-derived CDR1 and CDR2 are SGHVS and FQNEAQ. V gave up 3 bases and J gave up 0 bases, with 12 bases separating them. The CDR3 protein is CASSLGDGPSYEQYF. The CDR3 DNA reads as TGTGCCAGCAGCTTGGGGGACGGACCCTCCTACGAGCAGTACTTC. The variable domain in full, with the rest retrieved from reference TRBV7-8 and TRBJ2-7, is GAGVSQSPRYKVAKRGQDVALRCDPISGHVSLFWYQQALGQGPEFLTYFQNEAQLDKSGLPSDRFFAERPEGSVSTLKIQRTQQEDSAVYLCASSLGDGPSYEQYFGPGTRLTVT.

This chain joins TRBV7-2 and TRBJ1-2; D is uncertain. This CDR3 is built from 13 residues. Germline assignment: CDR1 SGHTA and CDR2 FQGNSA. Deletions cut 2 bases from V and 3 bases from J, with 7 bases between. DNA for the CDR3: TGTGCCAGCAGCTTAACGGGCGACTATGGCTACACCTTC. This encodes CASSLTGDYGYTF.

The gene calls are TRBV19 and TRBJ2-7, with TRBD2 as a possible D gene (6 bases). CDR3 length equals 14 residues. The germline V gene has CDR1 LNHDA and CDR2 SQIVND (reference sequence). V lost 5 bases, J lost 6 bases, and 17 bases lay in between. The CDR3 nucleotides read TGTGCCAGTAGTTTTGTACCCTTGGGGGGCGAGCAGTACTTC. Amino acid sequence: CASSFVPLGGEQYF.

V usage is TRBV6-5 and J usage is TRBJ1-1; no firm D call. There are 15 residues in the CDR3. V was pared by 2 bases and J by 5 bases, with 15 bases between. Germline values: CDR1 MNHEY, CDR2 SVGAGI. This CDR3 is CASSYSGEGWTEAFF. For the CDR3, the DNA is TGTGCCAGCAGTTACAGCGGGGAAGGATGGACTGAAGCTTTCTTT.

The chain uses TRBV6-2 or TRBV6-3 and TRBJ1-5, with a weak D call TRBD1 (5 bases). Germline assignment: CDR1 MNHEY and CDR2 SVGEGT. The germline V and J ends were trimmed by 4 bases and 4 bases, with 11 bases remaining between them. CDR3 length: 14 amino acids. CDR3 DNA: TGTGCCAGCAGTTGGGGCTGGGGAAATCAGCCCCAGCATTTT. Its protein product is CASSWGWGNQPQHF.

The chain joins TRBV3-1 (or the pseudogene TRBV3-2) to TRBJ2-1, with 7 bases fitting TRBD2. Germline lookup yields CDR1 LGHDT and CDR2 YNNKEL (reference sequence). V trimming: 3 bases; J trimming: 3 bases; junction bases outside the gene matches: 5. The CDR3 consists of 15 residues. In DNA, the CDR3 is TGTGCCAGCAGCCACCCCTCTAGCGGCTACAATGAGCAGTTCTTC. Its protein is CASSHPSSGYNEQFF.

The CDR3 sequence: CASSIGGRGNGYTF. The DNA for the CDR3 is TGTGCCAGTAGTATAGGCGGCAGGGGTAATGGCTACACCTTC. The rearrangement uses TRBV19 and TRBJ1-2, with D perhaps TRBD1 (6 bases). With 1 base removed from V and 6 bases from J, the gap between germline ends came to 12 bases. Per germline, CDR1 LNHDA and CDR2 SQIVND (reference sequence). CDR3 length: 14 residues.

CDR3 sequence reads: CASTPQTPSYEQYF. The CDR3 DNA sequence: TGTGCCAGCACTCCCCAGACACCCTCCTACGAGCAGTACTTC. This chain connects TRBV28 to TRBJ2-7; D gene uncertain. The CDR3 runs to 14 residues. Trimming cost V 7 bases and J 0 bases, with 13 bases left between them. CDR1 is MDHEN and CDR2 is SYDVKM in the germline V gene. Variable domain in full (rest from reference TRBV28 and TRBJ2-7): DVKVTQSSRYLVKRTGEKVFLECVQDMDHENMFWYRQDPGLGLRLIYFSYDVKMKEKGDIPEGYSVSREKKERFSLILESASTNQTSMYLCASTPQTPSYEQYFGPGTRLTVT.

The sample holds a few counts of this clone. The V gene is TRBV29-1, the J gene TRBJ1-2; 8 nucleotides align to TRBD1. In germline, CDR1 is SQVTM, CDR2 ANQGSEA. The CDR3 is 15 residues long. The V gene end was trimmed by 6 bases and the J gene end by 6 bases; junction bases not matched to a gene: 15. CDR3 nucleotides: TGCAGCGTCAAACAAGGGACAGGAGCTATCGATGGCTACACCTTC. Translated, it gives CSVKQGTGAIDGYTF.

CDR3 in DNA: TGCGCCAGCAGCCAATCTCGACGGGAGGAGACCCAGTACTTC. Its translation is CASSQSRREETQYF. The genes are TRBV4-1 and TRBJ2-5; D might be TRBD2 (6 bases). Deletions cut 2 bases from V and 5 bases from J, with 12 bases between. Looked up from germline, CDR1 is MGHRA and CDR2 is YSYEKL. The CDR3 spans 14 residues.

The CDR3 DNA follows: TGTGCCAGCACCACATTTAGCAATCAGCCCCAGCATTTT. This encodes CASTTFSNQPQHF. The gene calls are TRBV28 and TRBJ1-5; no clear D gene. Germline V gene sequence: CDR1 MDHEN, CDR2 SYDVKM. V dropped 7 bases and J dropped 0 bases, with 7 bases sitting between them. The CDR3 runs 13 residues. The full variable domain, completed using reference TRBV28 and TRBJ1-5, is DVKVTQSSRYLVKRTGEKVFLECVQDMDHENMFWYRQDPGLGLRLIYFSYDVKMKEKGDIPEGYSVSREKKERFSLILESASTNQTSMYLCASTTFSNQPQHFGDGTRLSIL.

This chain joins TRBV3-1 (or the pseudogene TRBV3-2) and TRBJ2-7; 11 bases are shared with TRBD2. The ends lost 4 bases at V and 5 bases at J; junction bases unmatched: 13. The CDR3 has 17 amino acids. CDR1 LGHDT and CDR2 YNNKEL come from the germline V gene (reference sequence). CDR3 nucleotides: TGTGCCAGCAGCCCAACCAGACTAGCGGGGCCTCTCAACGAGCAGTACTTC. This sequence encodes CASSPTRLAGPLNEQYF.

The chain carries TRBV6-5 and TRBJ2-4, with 8 bases matching TRBD1. The J segment lost 7 bases and the V segment lost 4 bases, leaving 6 bases of the junction unmatched. Germline lookup yields CDR1 MNHEY and CDR2 SVGAGI. CDR3 size: 14 residues. This CDR3 is CASSSGGGSNIQYF. DNA of the CDR3: TGTGCCAGCAGTTCAGGGGGCGGGTCGAACATTCAGTACTTC.

Sample share makes this clone medium-sized. The CDR3 coding sequence is TGTGCCAGCAACTCAAGACTACCCCTCAATGAGCAGTTCTTC. Translation gives CASNSRLPLNEQFF. The chain has TRBV2 and TRBJ2-1, with a possible D match to TRBD2 (5 bases). V lost 7 bases and J 6 bases, leaving 16 bases between the germline ends. The germline V gene has CDR1 SNHLY and CDR2 FYNNEI. The CDR3 runs to 14 residues.

About this clone: This CDR3 fails to terminate in the conserved phenylalanine or tryptophan, so it likely reflects a read error. The limits of the CDR3 on the DNA are not certain, so only TCRdb's listed CDR3 is given. V and J are TRBV9 and TRBJ1-1; the table's D call of TRBD1 was not tested on the DNA. In germline, CDR1 is SGDLS, CDR2 YYNGEE. Inclusive of both ends, the CDR3 amounts to 14 amino acids. The CDR3 loop reads CASSVGLLGRVVMV.

CDR3 in DNA: TGTGCCAGCAGTAATAGCGGGCTTAGCACAGATACGCAGTATTTT. It codes for CASSNSGLSTDTQYF. The chain links TRBV6-2 or TRBV6-3 to TRBJ2-3; TRBD2 matches 7 bases. CDR1 and CDR2 from the germline V gene are MNHEY and SVGEGT. Trimming at V came to 5 bases and at J to 0 bases, leaving 5 bases not matched to a gene. This CDR3 comprises 15 residues.

V gene TRBV6-5 combines with J gene TRBJ2-2; D remains unclear. The CDR3 has 13 amino acids. Per the germline V gene, CDR1 is MNHEY and CDR2 is SVGAGI. Trimming shortened V by 6 bases and J by 4 bases, and 9 bases separated the two germline ends. The CDR3 is CASRDGTTGELFF. The CDR3 DNA follows: TGTGCCAGCAGGGACGGAACCACCGGGGAGCTGTTTTTT.

The gene calls are TRBV12-5 and TRBJ2-3; a weak D match, TRBD2 (5 bases). Germline-derived CDR1 and CDR2 are LGHNT and FRNRAP. V lost 5 bases to trimming and J lost 4 bases, with 13 bases between them. This CDR3 contains 14 residues. The CDR3 sequence is CASGRELVSDTQYF. In DNA, the CDR3 is TGTGCTAGTGGTCGCGAACTAGTGTCAGATACGCAGTATTTT.